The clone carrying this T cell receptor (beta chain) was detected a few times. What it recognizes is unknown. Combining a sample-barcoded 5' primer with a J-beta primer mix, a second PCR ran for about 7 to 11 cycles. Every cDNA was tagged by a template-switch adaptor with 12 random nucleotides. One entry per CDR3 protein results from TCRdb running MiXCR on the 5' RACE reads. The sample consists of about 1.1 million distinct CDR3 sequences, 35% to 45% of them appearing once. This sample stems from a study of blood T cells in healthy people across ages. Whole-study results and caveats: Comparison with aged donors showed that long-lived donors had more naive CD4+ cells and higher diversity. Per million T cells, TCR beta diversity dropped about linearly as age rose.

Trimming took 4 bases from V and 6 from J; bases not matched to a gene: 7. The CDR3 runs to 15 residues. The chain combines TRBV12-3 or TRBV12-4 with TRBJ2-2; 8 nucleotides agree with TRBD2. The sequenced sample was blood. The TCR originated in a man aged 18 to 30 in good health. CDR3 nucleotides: TGTGCCAGCAGTTCGGGGGGGCCGAGGTCCGGGGAGCTGTTTTTT. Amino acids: CASSSGGPRSGELFF.